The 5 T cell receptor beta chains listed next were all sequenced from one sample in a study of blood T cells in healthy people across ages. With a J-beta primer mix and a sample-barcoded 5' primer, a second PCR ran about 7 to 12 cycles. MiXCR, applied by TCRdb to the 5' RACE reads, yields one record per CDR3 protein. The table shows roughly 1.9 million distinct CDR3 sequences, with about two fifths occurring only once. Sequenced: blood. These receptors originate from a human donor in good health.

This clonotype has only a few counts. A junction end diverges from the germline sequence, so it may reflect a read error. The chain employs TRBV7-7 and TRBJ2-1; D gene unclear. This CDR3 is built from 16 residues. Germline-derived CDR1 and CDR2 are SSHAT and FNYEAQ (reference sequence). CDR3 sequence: CASSLRSKSPYNEQFF. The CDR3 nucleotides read TGTGCTAGCAGCTTAAGGTCGAAATCCCCTTACAATGAGCAGTTCTTC.

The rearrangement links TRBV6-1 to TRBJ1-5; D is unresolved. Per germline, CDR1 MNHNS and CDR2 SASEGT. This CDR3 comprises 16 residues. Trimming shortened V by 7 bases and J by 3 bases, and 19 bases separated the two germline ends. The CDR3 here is CASTIHKTYNNQPQHF. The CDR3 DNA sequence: TGTGCCAGCACGATTCACAAGACCTATAACAATCAGCCCCAGCATTTT.

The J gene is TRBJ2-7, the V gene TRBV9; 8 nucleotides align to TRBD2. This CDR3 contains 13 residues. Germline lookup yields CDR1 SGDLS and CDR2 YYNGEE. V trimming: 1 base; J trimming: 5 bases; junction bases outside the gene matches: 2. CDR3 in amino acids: CASSVSGGHEQYF. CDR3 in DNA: TGTGCCAGCAGCGTATCGGGAGGGCACGAGCAGTACTTC.

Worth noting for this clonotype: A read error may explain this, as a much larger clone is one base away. CDR3 sequence: CASSELTGGQETQFF. The CDR3 DNA reads TGTGCCAGCAGTGAATTAACAGGGGGCCAAGAGACCCAGTTCTTC. The gene calls are TRBV6-1 and TRBJ2-1; 9 bases line up with TRBD1. Germline lookup yields CDR1 MNHNS and CDR2 SASEGT. The CDR3 is made up of 15 amino acids. Trimming cost V 2 bases and J 13 bases; bases outside gene matches: 12.

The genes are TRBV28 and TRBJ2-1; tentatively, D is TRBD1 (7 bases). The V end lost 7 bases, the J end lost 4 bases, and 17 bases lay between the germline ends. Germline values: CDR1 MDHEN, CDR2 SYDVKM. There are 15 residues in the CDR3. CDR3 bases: TGTGCCAGCACCCCAGGGGGGAGGATATACAATGAGCAGTTCTTC. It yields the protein CASTPGGRIYNEQFF.